A selection of T cell receptor beta chains follows, all from one sample in a study of CD8 T cells in ankylosing spondylitis. From the 5' RACE reads, TCRdb called clonotypes with MiXCR, one entry per CDR3 protein. The data show roughly 280,000 distinct CDR3 sequences, about 20% seen once. Source material: blood, either unsorted or a sorted T cell fraction (not recorded which). These receptors were obtained from a male donor with ankylosing spondylitis or in good health (not recorded which). CDR3s leave out the opening cysteine and the closing phenylalanine or tryptophan. D genes are given only for firm matches. Some rows mark clone size as missing; the rest say once, few, many or name a class of expanded clone.

D | length | size | V | CDR3
NA | 12 | NA | TRBV2 | ASSERENTGELF
NA | 13 | few | TRBV7-8 | ASSSGDKSTGELF
NA | 13 | NA | TRBV24-1 | ATSAPVFGTDTQY
TRBD2 | 17 | few | TRBV20-1 | SAWDPGLAGKGRDNEQF
TRBD1 | 10 | NA | TRBV2 | ASSSQGFEAF
TRBD1 | 12 | few | TRBV12-3/TRBV12-4 | ASRFGTGNEKLF
NA | 13 | many | TRBV5-5 | ASSRGRFSGNTIY
NA | 13 | many | TRBV5-1 | ASSVLGETQQTQY
NA | 11 | few | TRBV6-1 | ASIQGTRETQY
NA | 10 | NA | TRBV28 | ASNDSNQPQH
NA | 9 | NA | TRBV20-1 | SVWTGDTQY
TRBD2 | 14 | many | TRBV7-2 | ASSLWGGSSYNEQF
NA | 13 | few | TRBV5-1 | ASSLDGQIQETQY
NA | 14 | once | TRBV6-1 | ASSERARADNSPLH
NA | 13 | NA | TRBV20-1 | SARGLRGGREKLF
NA | 12 | NA | TRBV12-3/TRBV12-4 | ASSLGRAQETQY
TRBD1 | 12 | NA | TRBV27 | ASRIQGFVSPLH
NA | 11 | NA | TRBV3-1 | ASSQRGGNEQF
TRBD1 | 13 | NA | TRBV28 | ASSLPRQGDTEAF
NA | 14 | many | TRBV27 | ASRPHEAASTDTQY
TRBD2 | 17 | many | TRBV10-3 | AISEPGLAGGRFNNEQF
NA | 14 | few | TRBV5-1 | ASSSRPGGPGNEQF
NA | 11 | few | TRBV12-3/TRBV12-4 | ASSLPLRNTQY
TRBD2 | 11 | NA | TRBV19 | ASSMGRAETQY
TRBD1 | 14 | NA | TRBV28 | ASSSSGTGVNSPLH
NA | 14 | few | TRBV5-5 | ASSLTGSLGNQPQH
TRBD2 | 15 | NA | TRBV11-2 | ASSYGSGGRFINEQF
NA | 13 | medium-sized | TRBV27 | ASSHLEGRNTEAF